This TCR beta chain was sequenced in a study of brain T cells in children with intractable seizures. Overall study results and limits: Pre-surgery blood may have been undersampled, hiding some clones.

The sample's time point: blood from clinic visit 5 months post-surgery; TSC patient then seizure free. Only cases whose brain tissue showed the highest T cell transcript signatures were sequenced. At least one anti-epileptic drug was given before surgery. Germline CDR1 MNHEY, CDR2 SMNVEV (reference sequence). The CDR3 runs 14 residues. The V and J ends lost 2 bases and 7 bases respectively, with 12 bases between them. Sequenced by immunoSEQ multiplex PCR; TCRdb stores in-frame clones only, minus some. The table shows hundreds of thousands of clones, with about 94% occurring only once. Remarks on this clone: As yet, its antigen is unknown.

V and J are TRBV27 and TRBJ2-1, with TRBD1 as a possible D gene (6 bases). This TCR was recovered from a boy in the first two years of life with tuberous sclerosis and intractable seizures. This specimen consisted of peripheral blood, obtained approximately 5 months after surgery. The DNA of the CDR3 is TGTGCCAGCAGTTTAGGGAGCAGGGGAAATGAGCAGTTCTTC. Its translation: CASSLGSRGNEQFF.